A single sample gave rise to the 2 T cell receptor beta chains below, sequenced in a study of shared clonotypes between healthy human individuals. TCRdb's copy holds only in-frame clones and misses some; the assay was immunoSEQ multiplex PCR. Among more than 2 million clones listed, under 97% were seen once. The sequenced material came from naive CD4+ T cells sorted from blood. The subset was: CD45RA+ positively selected. The receptors derive from a man between 18 and 35 years old in good health.

This chain connects TRBV29-1 to TRBJ2-7, with 9 bases fitting TRBD1. The CDR3 has 12 amino acids. Germline V gene lookup returns CDR1 SQVTM and CDR2 ANQGSEA. V gave up 7 bases and J gave up 9 bases; unmatched junction bases: 10. The DNA for the CDR3 is TGCAGCGCTGGACAGGGGAGCAACGGGCAGTACTTC. It specifies CSAGQGSNGQYF.

The DNA for the CDR3 is TGTGCCAGCAACACCGACAGGGTGATAGGGGGCTACACCTTC. This encodes CASNTDRVIGGYTF. V gene TRBV6-6 combines with J gene TRBJ1-2; 7 bases align to TRBD1. V was clipped by 7 bases and J by 8 bases; unmatched bases: 13. Germline V gene lookup returns CDR1 MNHNY and CDR2 SVGAGI (reference sequence). CDR3 length equals 14 residues.